What follows are 2 T cell receptor beta chains derived from one specimen sequenced in a study of shared clonotypes between healthy human individuals. TCRdb keeps only in-frame clones here, not all; method: immunoSEQ multiplex PCR. The table has more than 1 million clones, around 82% seen once. Sequencing was carried out using memory CD4+ T cells from PBMCs. The sample's subset: CD45RA-negative fraction. Source of these receptors: a man in his late teens or twenties in good health. Some clones in this sample may be carry-over from other donors' samples.

This chain joins TRBV19 and TRBJ2-7, with TRBD1 identical over 7 bases. V was pared by 3 bases and J by 3 bases, with 11 bases of the junction left unmatched. Germline CDR1 reads LNHDA; CDR2 reads SQIVND (reference sequence). The CDR3 is 16 residues long. CDR3: CASSILGTANVYEQYF. In nucleotides, the CDR3 is TGTGCCAGTAGTATCCTAGGGACAGCAAATGTCTACGAGCAGTACTTC.

This clone has at least ten counts. The V call is TRBV9, the J call TRBJ1-2, with D perhaps matching TRBD1 (6 bases). CDR3 length: 13 amino acids. Germline CDR1 and CDR2: SGDLS and YYNGEE. The V gene lost 6 bases and the J gene lost 8 bases, with 17 bases spanning the gap. This CDR3 reads CASTPGVVEGYTF. DNA of the CDR3: TGTGCCAGCACTCCAGGGGTCGTTGAAGGCTACACCTTC.